Following are 30 T cell receptor beta chains from one sample sequenced in a study of radiation and T cells in renal cell carcinoma. TCRdb keeps only in-frame clones here, not all; method: immunoSEQ multiplex PCR. This sample has about 26,000 clones; roughly 80% occur once, and the top ten carry 25% to 40%. The sample's time point: blood 2 weeks post-SBRT. As for treatment: 15 Gy SBRT to primary tumor, nephrectomy 4 weeks later. The sample consisted of blood, taken from a patient whose treatment included radiotherapy and nephrectomy. The receptors stem from a man aged 55 to 70 with renal cell carcinoma.

The chain couples TRBV6-1 to TRBJ2-1; the match to TRBD2 covers 8 bases. Germline values: CDR1 MNHNS, CDR2 SASEGT. The CDR3 covers 15 residues. V lost 2 bases, J lost 9 bases, and 9 bases stayed unmatched. Here the CDR3 reads CASSEYQAGVIEQFF. The CDR3 nucleotides read TGTGCCAGCAGTGAATACCAAGCGGGAGTCATTGAGCAGTTCTTC.

The chain employs TRBV30 and TRBJ1-1; the D gene is possibly TRBD1 (5 bases). Between the trimmed V and J ends, which lost 1 base and 7 bases, there was a span of 16 bases. The CDR3 runs 14 residues. Looked up from germline, CDR1 is GTSNPN and CDR2 is SVGIG (reference sequence). CDR3 in amino acids: CAWSETGTTREAFF. As DNA, the CDR3 is TGTGCCTGGAGTGAAACCGGGACCACGCGTGAAGCTTTCTTT. The full variable domain, with the rest looked up from reference TRBV30 and TRBJ1-1, is SQTIHQWPATLVQPVGSPLSLECTVEGTSNPNLYWYRQAAGRGLQLLFYSVGIGQISSEVPQNLSASRPQDRQFILSSKKLLLSDSGFYLCAWSETGTTREAFFGQGTRLTVV.

This sequence joins TRBV20-1 and TRBJ2-5; no firm D call. The CDR3 runs to 11 residues. The germline CDR1 and CDR2 sequences are DFQATT and SNEGSKA (reference sequence). V lost 5 bases to trimming and J lost 5 bases, with 9 bases between them. The CDR3 loop is CSAAPQETQYF. Written as DNA, the CDR3 is TGCAGTGCTGCCCCACAGGAGACCCAGTACTTC.

This clone was recorded once. The genes are TRBV30 and TRBJ1-2; D is ambiguous. CDR3 length: 12 residues. V lost 1 base and J 7 bases, leaving 10 bases between the germline ends. Germline lookup yields CDR1 GTSNPN and CDR2 SVGIG (reference sequence). Here the CDR3 reads CAWSGAVGGYTF. The CDR3 DNA sequence: TGTGCCTGGAGTGGTGCGGTGGGTGGCTACACCTTC.

The chain recombines TRBV14 with TRBJ2-7, with 9 bases lining up with TRBD1. The CDR3 is 15 residues long. Germline values: CDR1 SGHDN, CDR2 FVKESK. V shed 4 bases, J shed 3 bases, and the junction held 7 bases outside the gene matches. This CDR3 reads CASSRGQGTYYEQYF. DNA for the CDR3: TGTGCCAGCAGCCGGGGACAGGGTACTTACTACGAGCAGTACTTC. The variable domain in full, with the rest retrieved from reference TRBV14 and TRBJ2-7, is EAGVTQFPSHSVIEKGQTVTLRCDPISGHDNLYWYRRVMGKEIKFLLHFVKESKQDESGMPNNRFLAERTGGTYSTLKVQPAELEDSGVYFCASSRGQGTYYEQYFGPGTRLTVT.

This clone came up a few times. The chain employs TRBV2 and TRBJ2-1; D call uncertain. Trimming pared 11 bases from V and 3 bases from J, leaving 17 bases between. The CDR3 is 14 residues long. Germline V gives CDR1 SNHLY, CDR2 FYNNEI. The chain's CDR3 is CASNPRLGYNEQFF. As DNA, the CDR3 is TGTGCCTCAAACCCGAGATTGGGCTACAATGAGCAGTTCTTC.

V usage is TRBV5-1 and J usage is TRBJ1-3; D may be TRBD1 (5 bases). V was clipped by 3 bases and J by 3 bases, with 16 bases between them. The CDR3 loop spans 16 amino acids. Germline values: CDR1 SGHRS, CDR2 YFSETQ. In nucleotides, the CDR3 is TGCGCCAGCAGCTCGGGGCACGGGGGATATGGAAACACCATATATTTT. Residues: CASSSGHGGYGNTIYF. Using reference TRBV5-1 and TRBJ1-3 for the parts outside the CDR3, the full variable domain is KAGVTQTPRYLIKTRGQQVTLSCSPISGHRSVSWYQQTPGQGLQFLFEYFSETQRNKGNFPGRFSGRQFSNSRSEMNVSTLELGDSALYLCASSSGHGGYGNTIYFGEGSWLTVV.

The chain couples TRBV25-1 to TRBJ2-4, with D unresolved. This CDR3 is 15 amino acids long. Trimming took 1 base from V and 6 from J, leaving 13 bases between them. CDR1 and CDR2 from the germline V gene are MGHDK and SYGVNS. CDR3 residues: CASSEFRAGINIQYF. CDR3 nucleotides: TGTGCCAGCAGTGAATTCCGGGCCGGAATAAACATTCAGTACTTC.

The chain links TRBV7-2 to TRBJ2-1, with 10 bases lining up with TRBD2. Germline assignment: CDR1 SGHTA and CDR2 FQGNSA. The junction had 10 bases not matched to a gene; V was cut back by 5 bases and J by 9 bases. The CDR3 length is 15 residues. Written as DNA, the CDR3 is TGTGCCAGCAGCCCCCGACTAGCGGGCGGTTCTGAGCAGTTCTTC. The encoded protein is CASSPRLAGGSEQFF.

This rearrangement joins TRBV5-1 to TRBJ1-5; D unclear. Germline V gives CDR1 SGHRS, CDR2 YFSETQ. CDR3 length: 13 amino acids. Trimming pared 5 bases from V and 0 bases from J, leaving 6 bases between. CDR3: CASRADSNQPQHF. As DNA, the CDR3 is TGCGCCAGCAGGGCCGATAGCAATCAGCCCCAGCATTTT.

The chain links TRBV6-9 to TRBJ2-5; TRBD2 aligns across 10 bases. This CDR3 is 15 amino acids long. The germline V gene has CDR1 MNHGY and CDR2 SVAAGI. V was clipped by 3 bases and J by 5 bases; unmatched bases: 6. CDR3 sequence: CASSYGPTSGETQYF. DNA of the CDR3: TGTGCCAGCAGTTACGGTCCGACTAGCGGGGAGACCCAGTACTTC.

The rearrangement joins TRBV7-6 to TRBJ1-4, with D possibly matching TRBD1 (5 bases). CDR1 and CDR2 from the germline V gene are SGHVS and FNYEAQ. CDR3 size: 14 residues. V shed 5 bases and J shed 4 bases, with 11 bases lying between them. The CDR3 DNA reads as TGTGCCAGCAGCCGTATCGGGGGTAATGAAAAACTGTTTTTT. Translating it yields CASSRIGGNEKLFF.

The rearrangement joins TRBV6-6 to TRBJ2-7, with 7 bases aligning to TRBD1. The CDR3 is 16 amino acids. Losses at the gene ends were 7 bases for V and 2 bases for J; bases not matched to a gene: 14. The germline CDR1 and CDR2 sequences are MNHNY and SVGAGI (reference sequence). CDR3 bases: TGTGCCAGCAAAACCCTCAGGGGGATGGGGACCTACGAGCAGTACTTC. This gives the protein CASKTLRGMGTYEQYF.

This chain joins TRBV6-6 and TRBJ1-5, with D unresolved. Per germline, CDR1 MNHNY and CDR2 SVGAGI (reference sequence). This CDR3 contains 16 residues. V lost 0 bases to trimming and J lost 4 bases, with 13 bases between them. CDR3 sequence: CASSYSKGRANQPQHF. For the CDR3, the DNA is TGTGCCAGCAGTTACTCGAAAGGTAGGGCAAATCAGCCCCAGCATTTT.

The genes are TRBV19 and TRBJ2-3, with unresolved D. The germline V and J ends were trimmed by 6 bases and 0 bases, with 13 bases remaining between them. The germline V gene has CDR1 LNHDA and CDR2 SQIVND (reference sequence). The CDR3 length is 15 residues. DNA for the CDR3: TGTGCCAGTAGCCTGACGGAAACTAGCACAGATACGCAGTATTTT. This translates into CASSLTETSTDTQYF.

The count of this clone is one. V gene TRBV5-5 combines with J gene TRBJ1-5; D ambiguous. V lost 4 bases to trimming and J lost 4 bases, with 9 bases between them. Germline V lookup: CDR1 SGHKS, CDR2 YYEKEE (reference sequence). The CDR3 loop spans 13 amino acids. For the CDR3, the DNA is TGTGCCAGCAGCCCGGACGGGAATCAGCCCCAGCATTTT. It codes for CASSPDGNQPQHF.

The rearrangement links TRBV5-4 to TRBJ1-2; no clear D gene. Germline lookup yields CDR1 SGHNT and CDR2 YYREEE (reference sequence). V lost 3 bases and J lost 4, with 13 bases in between. This CDR3 has 14 residues. The CDR3: CASSSTEAGYGYTF. The CDR3 nucleotides read TGTGCCAGCAGCTCCACGGAGGCTGGCTATGGCTACACCTTC.

This chain connects TRBV30 to TRBJ1-3; D uncertain. V lost 4 bases, J lost 4 bases, and 8 bases lay in between. Germline V CDR1 and CDR2: GTSNPN, SVGIG (reference sequence). CDR3 length: 12 amino acids. The CDR3 reads CAWKSGGNTIYF. The DNA for the CDR3 is TGTGCCTGGAAATCTGGGGGAAACACCATATATTTT.

The chain recombines TRBV11-2 with TRBJ1-5; D possibly corresponds to TRBD1 (5 bases). Germline V lookup: CDR1 SGHAT, CDR2 FQNNGV. This CDR3 contains 15 residues. Trimming shortened V by 5 bases and J by 7 bases, and 18 bases separated the two germline ends. The CDR3 reads CASSPGAGLDQPQHF. Here the CDR3 DNA reads TGTGCCAGCAGCCCCGGCGCGGGGCTCGACCAGCCCCAGCATTTT.

This chain joins TRBV6-6 and TRBJ1-5, with D tentatively TRBD1 (5 bases). Looked up from germline, CDR1 is MNHNY and CDR2 is SVGAGI (reference sequence). V was trimmed by 6 bases and J by 3 bases, leaving 9 bases between them. This CDR3 region has 13 residues. The CDR3 reads CASRMGPNQPQHF. CDR3 coding DNA: TGTGCCAGCAGGATGGGGCCCAATCAGCCCCAGCATTTT.

As to this clone: Its ends do not fully match the called genes, so a read error is possible. The chain employs TRBV30 and TRBJ2-6; weak D call: TRBD1 (5 bases). This CDR3 contains 15 residues. Germline V lookup: CDR1 GTSNPN, CDR2 SVGIG (reference sequence). The CDR3 DNA follows: TGTGCCTGGAGTGGCAAACACTCTGGGGCCAACGTCCCGACTTTC. Translating gives CAWSGKHSGANVPTF.

The gene calls are TRBV5-4 and TRBJ2-5; TRBD1 aligns across 7 bases. CDR3 length: 16 residues. V trimming: 0 bases; J trimming: 10 bases; junction bases outside the gene matches: 15. The germline V gene has CDR1 SGHNT and CDR2 YYREEE (reference sequence). The CDR3 region is CASSLGGGTVDGIQYF. For the CDR3, the DNA is TGTGCCAGCAGCTTGGGAGGGGGCACCGTTGATGGGATCCAGTACTTC.

The rearrangement joins TRBV30 to TRBJ2-3; D unresolved. Germline CDR1 is GTSNPN and CDR2 is SVGIG (reference sequence). The V end was cut by 0 bases, the J end by 6 bases, with 7 bases between. This CDR3 contains 12 residues. As DNA, the CDR3 is TGTGCCTGGAGTGTAACGTGGGATACGCAGTATTTT. Amino acid sequence: CAWSVTWDTQYF.

The chain couples TRBV2 to TRBJ1-5; TRBD1 matches at 10 bases. The CDR3 is made up of 15 amino acids. J lost 4 bases, V lost 1 base, and 1 base had no gene match. Germline-derived CDR1 and CDR2 are SNHLY and FYNNEI. CDR3 sequence reads: CASSEGGQGNQPQHF. As DNA, the CDR3 is TGTGCCAGCAGTGAAGGGGGACAGGGGAATCAGCCCCAGCATTTT.

V is TRBV6-5 and J is TRBJ2-2; 7 nucleotides match TRBD2. V was clipped by 0 bases and J by 9 bases; unmatched bases: 7. CDR3 length: 15 amino acids. Germline assignment: CDR1 MNHEY and CDR2 SVGAGI. The CDR3 region has the DNA TGTGCCAGCAGTTACTCAGGACTGACTAGCAGGGAGCTGTTTTTT. It yields the protein CASSYSGLTSRELFF.

The chain combines TRBV9 with TRBJ1-2; no clear D gene. Between the trimmed V and J ends, which lost 0 bases and 1 base, there was a span of 4 bases. CDR3 length equals 13 residues. In germline, CDR1 is SGDLS, CDR2 YYNGEE. The CDR3: CASSVGVNYGYTF. The CDR3 nucleotides are TGTGCCAGCAGCGTAGGGGTTAACTATGGCTACACCTTC.

This chain uses TRBV11-2 with TRBJ2-7; TRBD1 might be the D (5 bases). The germline V gene has CDR1 SGHAT and CDR2 FQNNGV. The CDR3 has 16 residues. Trimming stripped 3 bases from V and 0 bases from J, with 15 bases between. CDR3 in DNA: TGTGCCAGCAGCTTGAGAGGACACCCGACCTCCTACGAGCAGTACTTC. It yields the protein CASSLRGHPTSYEQYF.

This clone is a singleton in its sample. This chain links TRBV5-5 with TRBJ2-6, with D hard to call. The CDR3 sequence is 18 residues long. From germline, CDR1 is SGHKS and CDR2 YYEKEE (reference sequence). The V end was cut by 1 base, the J end by 0 bases, with 14 bases between. DNA of the CDR3: TGTGCCAGCAGCTTGCTAGTTAGGTTCAGCTCTGGGGCCAACGTCCTGACTTTC. Its protein product is CASSLLVRFSSGANVLTF. The full variable domain, rest sourced from reference TRBV5-5 and TRBJ2-6, is DAGVTQSPTHLIKTRGQQVTLRCSPISGHKSVSWYQQVLGQGPQFIFQYYEKEERGRGNFPDRFSARQFPNYSSELNVNALLLGDSALYLCASSLLVRFSSGANVLTFGAGSRLTVL.

The chain joins TRBV5-1 to TRBJ1-2; no firm D call. V dropped 5 bases and J dropped 8 bases, with 22 bases sitting between them. This CDR3 spans 15 amino acids. Germline CDR1 SGHRS, CDR2 YFSETQ. The CDR3 loop reads CASSSMPGQAGGYTF. The DNA of the CDR3 is TGCGCCAGCAGTTCCATGCCAGGTCAGGCGGGGGGCTACACCTTC.

The chain couples TRBV7-3 to TRBJ2-3, with no clear D. In germline, CDR1 is SGHTA, CDR2 FQGTGA. The V end lost 6 bases, the J end lost 2 bases, and 12 bases lay between the germline ends. The CDR3 consists of 14 residues. CDR3 coding DNA: TGTGCCAGCAGTAAAGACGGATTCACAGATACGCAGTATTTT. It yields the protein CASSKDGFTDTQYF.